This TCR beta chain was identified during a study of blood T cell repertoires in COVID-19. Study-level information: COVID-19 samples from acute and convalescent phases originated in the United States, Italy and Spain.

Germline V gives CDR1 LNHDA, CDR2 SQIVND (reference sequence). The CDR3 loop spans 16 amino acids. J was trimmed by 0 bases and V by 3 bases; bases with no gene match: 7. The table came from immunoSEQ multiplex PCR; TCRdb's copy has only in-frame clones and leaves some out. The data contain 150,000 to 200,000 clones, 75% to 90% of them seen just once; the ten biggest clones take up approximately 3%. The genes are TRBV19 and TRBJ1-1; 7 positions agree with TRBD1. The sample was PBMCs or T cells enriched from blood (not recorded which). The sequence was obtained from a woman aged 55-70 years who had recovered from COVID-19. CDR3 DNA: TGTGCCAGTAGTATCGAGGCGGGACAGATGAACACTGAAGCTTTCTTT. It encodes CASSIEAGQMNTEAFF.